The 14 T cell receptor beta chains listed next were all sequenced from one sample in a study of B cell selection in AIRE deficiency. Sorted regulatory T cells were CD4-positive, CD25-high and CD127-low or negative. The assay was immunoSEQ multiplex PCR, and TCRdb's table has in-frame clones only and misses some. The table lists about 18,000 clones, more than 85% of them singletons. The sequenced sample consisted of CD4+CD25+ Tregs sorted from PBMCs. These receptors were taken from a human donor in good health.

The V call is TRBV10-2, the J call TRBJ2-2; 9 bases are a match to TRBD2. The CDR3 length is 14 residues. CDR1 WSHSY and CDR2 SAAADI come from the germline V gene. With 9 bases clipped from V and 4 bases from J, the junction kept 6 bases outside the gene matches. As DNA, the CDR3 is TGCGCCAGTTATAGCGGGAGCGGCACCGGGGAGCTGTTTTTT. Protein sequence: CASYSGSGTGELFF.

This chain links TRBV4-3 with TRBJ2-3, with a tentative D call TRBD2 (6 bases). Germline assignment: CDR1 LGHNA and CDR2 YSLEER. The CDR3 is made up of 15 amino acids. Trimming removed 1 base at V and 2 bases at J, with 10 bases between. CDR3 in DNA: TGCGCCAGCAGCCAAGGGGACTGGGTCACAGATACGCAGTATTTT. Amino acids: CASSQGDWVTDTQYF.

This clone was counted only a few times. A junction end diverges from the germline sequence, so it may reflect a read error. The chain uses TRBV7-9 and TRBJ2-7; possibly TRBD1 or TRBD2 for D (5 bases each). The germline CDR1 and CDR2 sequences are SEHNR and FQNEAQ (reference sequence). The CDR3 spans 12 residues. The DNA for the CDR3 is TGTGCCAGCAGTAAAGCCCCGGGACGTAGGATATTC. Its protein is CASSKAPGRRIF.

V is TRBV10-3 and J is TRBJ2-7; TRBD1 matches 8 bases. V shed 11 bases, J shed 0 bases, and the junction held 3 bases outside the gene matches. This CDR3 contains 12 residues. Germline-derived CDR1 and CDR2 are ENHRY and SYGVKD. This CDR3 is CASGTGSYEQYF. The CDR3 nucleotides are TGTGCCTCAGGGACAGGCTCCTACGAGCAGTACTTC.

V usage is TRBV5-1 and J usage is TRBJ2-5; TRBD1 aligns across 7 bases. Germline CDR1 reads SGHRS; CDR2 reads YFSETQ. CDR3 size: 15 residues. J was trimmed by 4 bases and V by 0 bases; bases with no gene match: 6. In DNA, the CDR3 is TGCGCCAGCAGCTTGGCCCAAGGGGGCGGAGAGACCCAGTACTTC. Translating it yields CASSLAQGGGETQYF.

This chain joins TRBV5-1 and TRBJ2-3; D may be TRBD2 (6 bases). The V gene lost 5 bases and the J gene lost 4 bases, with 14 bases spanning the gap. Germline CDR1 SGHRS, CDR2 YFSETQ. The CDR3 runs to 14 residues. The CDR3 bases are TGCGCCAGCAGTCTGGGGGGTAGCTCAGATACGCAGTATTTT. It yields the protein CASSLGGSSDTQYF. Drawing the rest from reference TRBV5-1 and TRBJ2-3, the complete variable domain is KAGVTQTPRYLIKTRGQQVTLSCSPISGHRSVSWYQQTPGQGLQFLFEYFSETQRNKGNFPGRFSGRQFSNSRSEMNVSTLELGDSALYLCASSLGGSSDTQYFGPGTRLTVL.

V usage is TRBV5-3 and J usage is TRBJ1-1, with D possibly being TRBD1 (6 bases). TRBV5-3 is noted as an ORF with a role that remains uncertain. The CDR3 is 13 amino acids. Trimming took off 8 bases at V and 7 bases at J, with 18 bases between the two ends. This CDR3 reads CASSLQGGIEAFF. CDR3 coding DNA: TGTGCCAGCAGCCTACAGGGCGGGATTGAAGCTTTCTTT.

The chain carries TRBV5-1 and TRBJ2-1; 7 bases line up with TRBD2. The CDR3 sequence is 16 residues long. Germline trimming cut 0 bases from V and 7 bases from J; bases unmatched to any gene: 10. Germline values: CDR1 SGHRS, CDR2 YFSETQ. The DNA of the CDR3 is TGCGCCAGCAGCTTGGCTGGCGGGAGACCGTGGAATGAGCAGTTCTTC. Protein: CASSLAGGRPWNEQFF. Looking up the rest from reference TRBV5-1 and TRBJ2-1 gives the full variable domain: KAGVTQTPRYLIKTRGQQVTLSCSPISGHRSVSWYQQTPGQGLQFLFEYFSETQRNKGNFPGRFSGRQFSNSRSEMNVSTLELGDSALYLCASSLAGGRPWNEQFFGPGTRLTVL.

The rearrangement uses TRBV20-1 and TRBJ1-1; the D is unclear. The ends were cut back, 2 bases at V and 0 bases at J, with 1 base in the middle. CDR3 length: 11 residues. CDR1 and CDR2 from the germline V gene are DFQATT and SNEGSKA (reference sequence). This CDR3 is CSARMNTEAFF. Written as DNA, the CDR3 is TGCAGTGCTAGAATGAACACTGAAGCTTTCTTT.

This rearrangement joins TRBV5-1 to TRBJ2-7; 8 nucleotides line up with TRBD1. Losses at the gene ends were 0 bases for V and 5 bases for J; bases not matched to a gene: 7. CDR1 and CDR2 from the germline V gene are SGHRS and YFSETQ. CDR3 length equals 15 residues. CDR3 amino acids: CASSLAGQGIHEQYF. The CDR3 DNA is TGCGCCAGCAGCTTGGCAGGACAGGGTATTCACGAGCAGTACTTC. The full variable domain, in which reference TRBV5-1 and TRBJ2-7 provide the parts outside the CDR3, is KAGVTQTPRYLIKTRGQQVTLSCSPISGHRSVSWYQQTPGQGLQFLFEYFSETQRNKGNFPGRFSGRQFSNSRSEMNVSTLELGDSALYLCASSLAGQGIHEQYFGPGTRLTVT.

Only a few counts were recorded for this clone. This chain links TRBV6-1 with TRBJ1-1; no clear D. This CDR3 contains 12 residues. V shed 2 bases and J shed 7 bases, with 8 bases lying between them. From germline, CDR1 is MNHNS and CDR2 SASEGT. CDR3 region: CASSEFLDEAFF. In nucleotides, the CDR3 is TGTGCCAGCAGTGAATTTCTCGATGAAGCTTTCTTT.

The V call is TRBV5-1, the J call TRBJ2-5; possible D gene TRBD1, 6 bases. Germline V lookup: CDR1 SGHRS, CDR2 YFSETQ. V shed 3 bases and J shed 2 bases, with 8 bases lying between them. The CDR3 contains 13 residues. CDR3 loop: CASSSTGQETQYF. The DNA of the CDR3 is TGCGCCAGCAGCTCGACAGGACAAGAGACCCAGTACTTC. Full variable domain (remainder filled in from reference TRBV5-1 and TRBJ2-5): KAGVTQTPRYLIKTRGQQVTLSCSPISGHRSVSWYQQTPGQGLQFLFEYFSETQRNKGNFPGRFSGRQFSNSRSEMNVSTLELGDSALYLCASSSTGQETQYFGPGTRLLVL.

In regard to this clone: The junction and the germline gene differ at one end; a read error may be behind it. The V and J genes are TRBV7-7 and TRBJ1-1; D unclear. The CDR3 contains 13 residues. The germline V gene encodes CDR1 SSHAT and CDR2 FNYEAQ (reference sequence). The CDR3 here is CASSLAENTEAFF. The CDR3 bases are TGTGCTAGCAGCTTGGCGGAGAACACTGAAGCTTTCTTT.

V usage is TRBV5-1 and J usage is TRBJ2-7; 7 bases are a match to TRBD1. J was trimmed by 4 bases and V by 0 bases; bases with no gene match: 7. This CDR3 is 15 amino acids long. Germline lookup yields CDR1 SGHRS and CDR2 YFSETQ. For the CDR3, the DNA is TGCGCCAGCAGCTTGGCCGTAGGGACAGATTACGAGCAGTACTTC. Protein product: CASSLAVGTDYEQYF.